The 9 T cell receptor beta chains in this list originate from one sample, sequenced in a study of CD8 T cell repertoires and HIV-1 epitope variants. Data came from immunoSEQ multiplex PCR; TCRdb stores just in-frame clones and leaves some out. Of some 100,000 clones in the sample, almost 75% were seen once. What was sequenced was uncultured baseline CD8+ T cells from peripheral blood mononuclear cells (PBMCs). These receptors were taken from a male donor with HIV.

The V and J genes are TRBV30 and TRBJ2-1; D perhaps matches TRBD2 (6 bases). Germline V gene lookup returns CDR1 GTSNPN and CDR2 SVGIG (reference sequence). V lost 4 bases and J lost 2, with 18 bases in between. There are 16 residues in the CDR3. The CDR3 coding sequence is TGTGCCTGGACGGGTTTGGGACTCCTAGCCTACAATGAGCAGTTCTTC. This translates into CAWTGLGLLAYNEQFF.

This chain connects TRBV7-8 to TRBJ1-2; no firm D call. Germline V lookup: CDR1 SGHVS, CDR2 FQNEAQ. The V end was cut by 5 bases, the J end by 0 bases, with 13 bases between. There are 15 residues in the CDR3. CDR3 sequence reads: CASSLTNTANYGYTF. For the CDR3, the DNA is TGTGCCAGCAGCCTTACCAACACAGCTAACTATGGCTACACCTTC.

V usage is TRBV14 and J usage is TRBJ1-2, with D possibly TRBD1 on 6 matching bases. The germline V and J ends were trimmed by 4 bases and 6 bases, with 18 bases remaining between them. Per the germline V gene, CDR1 is SGHDN and CDR2 is FVKESK. This CDR3 has 15 amino acids. The CDR3 loop reads CASSPLRTVRDGYTF. CDR3 bases: TGTGCCAGCAGCCCCCTTCGGACAGTGAGGGATGGCTACACCTTC.

This chain connects TRBV9 to TRBJ2-7; 7 positions match TRBD1. Germline V gene data show CDR1 as SGDLS and CDR2 as YYNGEE. This CDR3 is 15 amino acids long. The V and J ends lost 3 bases and 5 bases, in that order; junction bases with no gene match: 11. CDR3 bases: TGTGCCAGCAGCGAACAGGGGCTTAGGGTCGACGAGCAGTACTTC. Protein product: CASSEQGLRVDEQYF.

This clone was counted a single time. The chain carries TRBV28 and TRBJ2-7; D is unclear. CDR3 size: 13 residues. Per germline, CDR1 MDHEN and CDR2 SYDVKM. V was clipped by 7 bases and J by 2 bases, with 12 bases between them. Written as DNA, the CDR3 is TGTGCCAGCATCCGCGGCCCCACCTACGAGCAGTACTTC. It yields the protein CASIRGPTYEQYF.

The genes are TRBV25-1 and TRBJ1-2, with 9 nucleotides matching TRBD1. J lost 3 bases, V lost 3 bases, and 5 bases had no gene match. The CDR3 loop spans 15 amino acids. CDR1 and CDR2 (germline): MGHDK, SYGVNS. The CDR3, as DNA: TGTGCCAGCAGTGATCCCGGGGACAGGGACTATGGCTACACCTTC. It yields the protein CASSDPGDRDYGYTF.

Details on this clone: Other DNA sequences in this specimen translate into the identical CDR3. The chain joins TRBV5-1 to TRBJ2-2, with D hard to call. Germline values: CDR1 SGHRS, CDR2 YFSETQ. The CDR3 length is 13 residues. V lost 0 bases and J 3 bases, leaving 3 bases between the germline ends. The CDR3 loop is CASSLGYTGELFF. As DNA, the CDR3 is TGCGCCAGCAGCTTGGGGTACACCGGGGAGCTGTTTTTT.

The count of this clone is one. V is TRBV25-1 and J is TRBJ2-2, with D unresolved. The germline V and J ends were trimmed by 5 bases and 0 bases, with 4 bases remaining between them. CDR3 length: 13 residues. CDR1 and CDR2 from the germline V gene are MGHDK and SYGVNS. CDR3 residues: CASSKPNTGELFF. CDR3 in DNA: TGTGCCAGCAGTAAGCCGAACACCGGGGAGCTGTTTTTT.

The chain employs TRBV6-6 and TRBJ2-5; D gene unclear. This CDR3 is 16 amino acids long. In germline, CDR1 is MNHNY, CDR2 SVGAGI (reference sequence). V gave up 0 bases and J gave up 3 bases, with 14 bases separating them. The CDR3 nucleotides are TGTGCCAGCAGTTACTCGTACGGGTATTCAGAAGAGACCCAGTACTTC. The encoded protein is CASSYSYGYSEETQYF.